This T cell receptor beta chain was sequenced for a study of blood T cell repertoires in COVID-19. Clinical histories supplied by participants themselves formed the basis of cohort assignment. Sequencing used immunoSEQ multiplex PCR; TCRdb keeps in-frame clones, though not all of them. Of 150,000 to 200,000 clones listed, 80% to 90% were seen once; the top ten hold under 3%. CDR3 length: 14 amino acids. V lost 3 bases and J 6 bases, leaving 12 bases between the germline ends. Germline V gene data show CDR1 as LNHDA and CDR2 as SQIVND (reference sequence). This sequence was found in a woman between 40 and 55 years old with acute COVID-19. V is TRBV19 and J is TRBJ1-3; D is unclear. What was sequenced was PBMCs or T cells enriched from blood (not recorded which). The CDR3 nucleotides are TGTGCCAGTAGTATCCAGTTGGGCGAAAACACCATATATTTT. It encodes CASSIQLGENTIYF. Together with reference TRBV19 and TRBJ1-3, the CDR3 gives the full variable domain: DGGITQSPKYLFRKEGQNVTLSCEQNLNHDAMYWYRQDPGQGLRLIYYSQIVNDFQKGDIAEGYSVSREKKESFPLTVTSAQKNPTAFYLCASSIQLGENTIYFGEGSWLTVV.